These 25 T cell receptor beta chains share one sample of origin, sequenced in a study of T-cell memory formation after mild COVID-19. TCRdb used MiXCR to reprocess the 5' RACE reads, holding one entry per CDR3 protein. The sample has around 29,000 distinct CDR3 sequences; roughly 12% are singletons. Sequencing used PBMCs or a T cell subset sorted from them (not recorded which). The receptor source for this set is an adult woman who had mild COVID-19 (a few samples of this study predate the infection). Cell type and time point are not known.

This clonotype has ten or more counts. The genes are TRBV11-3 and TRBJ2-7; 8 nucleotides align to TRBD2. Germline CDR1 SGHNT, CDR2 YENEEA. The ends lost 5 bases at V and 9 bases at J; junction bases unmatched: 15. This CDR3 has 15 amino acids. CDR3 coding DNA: TGTGCCAGCAGCCCACCGGGACTAGGGGCCGGTGTGCAGTACTTC. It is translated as CASSPPGLGAGVQYF.

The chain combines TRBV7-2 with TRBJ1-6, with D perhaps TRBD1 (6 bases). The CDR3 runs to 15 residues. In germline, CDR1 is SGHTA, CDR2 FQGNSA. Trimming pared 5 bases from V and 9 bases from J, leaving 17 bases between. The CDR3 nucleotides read TGTGCCAGCAGCGGCCGGGACATACTGAGTTCACCCCTCCACTTT. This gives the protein CASSGRDILSSPLHF.

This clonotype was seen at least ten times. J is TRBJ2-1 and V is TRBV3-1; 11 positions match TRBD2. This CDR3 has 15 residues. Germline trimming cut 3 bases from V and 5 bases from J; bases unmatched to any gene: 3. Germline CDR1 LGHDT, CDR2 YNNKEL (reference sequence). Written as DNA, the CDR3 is TGTGCCAGCAGCCATAGCGGGGGGGCCCACAATGAGCAGTTCTTC. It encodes CASSHSGGAHNEQFF.

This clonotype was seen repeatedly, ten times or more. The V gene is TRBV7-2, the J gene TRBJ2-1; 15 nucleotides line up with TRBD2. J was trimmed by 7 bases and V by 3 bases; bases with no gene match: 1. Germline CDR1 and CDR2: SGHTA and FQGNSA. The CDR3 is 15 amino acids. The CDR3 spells CASSLGLAGGNEQFF. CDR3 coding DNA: TGTGCCAGCAGCTTGGGACTAGCGGGAGGTAATGAGCAGTTCTTC.

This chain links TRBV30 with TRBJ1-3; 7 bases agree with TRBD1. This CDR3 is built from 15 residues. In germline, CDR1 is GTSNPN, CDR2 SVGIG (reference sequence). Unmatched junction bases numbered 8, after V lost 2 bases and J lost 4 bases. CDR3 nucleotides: TGTGCCTGGAGTATCCTGGAGGGGGCCGGAAACACCATATATTTT. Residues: CAWSILEGAGNTIYF.

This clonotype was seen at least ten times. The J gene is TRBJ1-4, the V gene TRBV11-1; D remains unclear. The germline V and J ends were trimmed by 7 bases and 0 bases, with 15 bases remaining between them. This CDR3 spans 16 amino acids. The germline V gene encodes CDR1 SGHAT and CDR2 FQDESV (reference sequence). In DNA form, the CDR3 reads TGTGCCAGCACGCTCGGGATAGATGCAACTAATGAAAAACTGTTTTTT. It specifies CASTLGIDATNEKLFF. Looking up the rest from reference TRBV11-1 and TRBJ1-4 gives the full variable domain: EAEVAQSPRYKITEKSQAVAFWCDPISGHATLYWYRQILGQGPELLVQFQDESVVDDSQLPKDRFSAERLKGVDSTLKIQPAELGDSAMYLCASTLGIDATNEKLFFGSGTQLSVL.

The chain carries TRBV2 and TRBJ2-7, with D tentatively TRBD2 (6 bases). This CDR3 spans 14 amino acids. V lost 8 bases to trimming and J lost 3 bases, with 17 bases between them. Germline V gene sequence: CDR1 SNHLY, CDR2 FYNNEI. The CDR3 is CASGWSRLDYEQYF. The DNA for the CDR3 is TGTGCCAGCGGTTGGTCTCGACTAGACTACGAGCAGTACTTC.

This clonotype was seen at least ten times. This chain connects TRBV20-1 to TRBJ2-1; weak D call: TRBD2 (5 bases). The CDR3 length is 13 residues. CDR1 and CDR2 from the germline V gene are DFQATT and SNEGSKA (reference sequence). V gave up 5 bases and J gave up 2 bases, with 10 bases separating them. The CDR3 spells CSAGSGTYNEQFF. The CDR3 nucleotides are TGCAGTGCTGGATCGGGGACCTACAATGAGCAGTTCTTC.

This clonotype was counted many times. The CDR3 DNA is TGTGCCAGCAGCATGACTAACTATGGCTACACCTTC. This sequence encodes CASSMTNYGYTF. The rearrangement links TRBV12-3 or TRBV12-4 to TRBJ1-2; D gene uncertain. The CDR3 consists of 12 residues. V was trimmed by 6 bases and J by 0 bases, leaving 5 bases between them.

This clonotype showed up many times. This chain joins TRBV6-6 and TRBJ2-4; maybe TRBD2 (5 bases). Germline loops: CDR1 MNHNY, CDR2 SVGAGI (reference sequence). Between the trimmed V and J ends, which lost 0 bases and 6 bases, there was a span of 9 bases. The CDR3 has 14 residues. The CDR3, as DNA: TGTGCCAGCAGTTACTCGAGCGAGGGAAACATTCAGTACTTC. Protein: CASSYSSEGNIQYF.

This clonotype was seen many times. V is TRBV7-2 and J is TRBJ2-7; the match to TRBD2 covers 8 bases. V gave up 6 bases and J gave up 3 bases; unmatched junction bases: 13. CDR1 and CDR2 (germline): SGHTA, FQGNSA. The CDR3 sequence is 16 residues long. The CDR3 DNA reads TGTGCCAGCAGTCTCAGCGGGGGAAACCCTAACTACGAGCAGTACTTC. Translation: CASSLSGGNPNYEQYF.

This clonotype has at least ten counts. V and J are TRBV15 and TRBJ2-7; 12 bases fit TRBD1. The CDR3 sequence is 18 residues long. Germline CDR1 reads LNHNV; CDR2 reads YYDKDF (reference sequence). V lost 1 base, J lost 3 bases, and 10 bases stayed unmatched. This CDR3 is CATSRGRDRGQGGYEQYF. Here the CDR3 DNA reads TGTGCCACCAGCAGAGGGAGGGACAGGGGGCAAGGGGGCTACGAGCAGTACTTC.

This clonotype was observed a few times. The CDR3 DNA follows: TGTGCCAGCAGCGCATTGGGAAATGAGCAGTTCTTC. The encoded protein is CASSALGNEQFF. This chain joins TRBV13 and TRBJ2-1; D gene uncertain. Germline V gene data show CDR1 as PRHDT and CDR2 as FYEKMQ (reference sequence). The V end lost 5 bases, the J end lost 7 bases, and 9 bases lay between the germline ends. CDR3 length equals 12 residues. The whole variable domain, filled in from reference TRBV13 and TRBJ2-1, reads AAGVIQSPRHLIKEKRETATLKCYPIPRHDTVYWYQQGPGQDPQFLISFYEKMQSDKGSIPDRFSAQQFSDYHSELNMSSLELGDSALYFCASSALGNEQFFGPGTRLTVL.

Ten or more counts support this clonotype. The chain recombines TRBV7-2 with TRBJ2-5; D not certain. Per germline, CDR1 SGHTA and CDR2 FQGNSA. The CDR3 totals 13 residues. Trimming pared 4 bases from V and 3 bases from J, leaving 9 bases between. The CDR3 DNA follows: TGTGCCAGCAGCTCACAAAACAAAGAGACCCAGTACTTC. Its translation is CASSSQNKETQYF.

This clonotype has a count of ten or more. Written as DNA, the CDR3 is TGTGCCACCAGTGATTTTAGGGGGTCCCAGCATTTT. Protein sequence: CATSDFRGSQHF. The chain carries TRBV24-1 and TRBJ1-5, with D perhaps matching TRBD1 (6 bases). Deletions cut 1 base from V and 11 bases from J, with 8 bases between. This CDR3 contains 12 residues. Germline V gene lookup returns CDR1 KGHDR and CDR2 SFDVKD.

CDR3 residues: CASSLDTKDTQYF. For the CDR3, the DNA is TGCGCCAGCAGCTTGGATACGAAAGATACGCAGTATTTT. The rearrangement joins TRBV5-1 to TRBJ2-3; D gene unclear. Per germline, CDR1 SGHRS and CDR2 YFSETQ. This CDR3 has 13 amino acids. V shed 0 bases and J shed 5 bases, with 7 bases lying between them.

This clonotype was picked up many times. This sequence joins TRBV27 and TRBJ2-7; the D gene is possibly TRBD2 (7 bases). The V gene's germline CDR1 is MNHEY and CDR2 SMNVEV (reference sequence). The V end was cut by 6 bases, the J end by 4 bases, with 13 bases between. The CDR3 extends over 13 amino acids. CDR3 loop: CASRGGAMYEQYF. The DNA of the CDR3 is TGTGCCAGCAGGGGGGGGGCTATGTACGAGCAGTACTTC.

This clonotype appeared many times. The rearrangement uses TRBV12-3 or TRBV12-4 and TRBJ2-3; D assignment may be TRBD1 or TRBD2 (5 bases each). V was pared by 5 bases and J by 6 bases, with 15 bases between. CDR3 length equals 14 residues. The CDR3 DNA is TGTGCCAGCAGTCGAAGGGGCCGGGACGATACGCAGTATTTT. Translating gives CASSRRGRDDTQYF.

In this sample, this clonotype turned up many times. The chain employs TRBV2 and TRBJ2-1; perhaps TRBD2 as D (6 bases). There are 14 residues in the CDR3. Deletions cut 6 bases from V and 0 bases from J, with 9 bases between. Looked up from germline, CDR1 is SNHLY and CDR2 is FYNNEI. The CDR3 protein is CASREEGSYNEQFF. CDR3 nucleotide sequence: TGTGCCAGCAGAGAGGAGGGCTCCTACAATGAGCAGTTCTTC.

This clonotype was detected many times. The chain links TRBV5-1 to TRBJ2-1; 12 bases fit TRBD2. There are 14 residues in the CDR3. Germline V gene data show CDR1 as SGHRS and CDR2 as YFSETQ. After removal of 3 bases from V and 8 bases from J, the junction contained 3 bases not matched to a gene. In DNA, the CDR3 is TGCGCCAGCAGCTCGCTAGCGGGAGGGGATGAGCAGTTCTTC. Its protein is CASSSLAGGDEQFF. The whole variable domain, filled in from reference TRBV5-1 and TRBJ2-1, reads KAGVTQTPRYLIKTRGQQVTLSCSPISGHRSVSWYQQTPGQGLQFLFEYFSETQRNKGNFPGRFSGRQFSNSRSEMNVSTLELGDSALYLCASSSLAGGDEQFFGPGTRLTVL.

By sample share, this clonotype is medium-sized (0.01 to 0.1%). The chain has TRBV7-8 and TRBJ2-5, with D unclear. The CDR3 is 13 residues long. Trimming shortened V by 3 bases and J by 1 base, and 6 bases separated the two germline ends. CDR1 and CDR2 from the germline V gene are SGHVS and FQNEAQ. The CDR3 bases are TGTGCCAGCAGCTTCGGAATCCAAGAGACCCAGTACTTC. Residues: CASSFGIQETQYF.

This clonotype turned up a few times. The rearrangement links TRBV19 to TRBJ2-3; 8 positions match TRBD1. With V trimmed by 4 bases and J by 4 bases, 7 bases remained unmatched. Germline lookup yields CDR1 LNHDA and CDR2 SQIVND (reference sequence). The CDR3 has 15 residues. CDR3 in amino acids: CASSTDRGRADTQYF. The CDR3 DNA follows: TGTGCCAGTAGTACCGACAGGGGCCGAGCAGATACGCAGTATTTT.

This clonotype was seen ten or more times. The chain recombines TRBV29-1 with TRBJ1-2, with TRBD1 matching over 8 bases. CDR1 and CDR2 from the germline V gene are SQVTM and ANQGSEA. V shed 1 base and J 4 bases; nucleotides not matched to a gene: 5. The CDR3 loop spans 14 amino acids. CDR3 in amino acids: CSVEAAGGGYGYTF. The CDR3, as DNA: TGCAGCGTTGAAGCGGCAGGGGGCGGCTATGGCTACACCTTC.

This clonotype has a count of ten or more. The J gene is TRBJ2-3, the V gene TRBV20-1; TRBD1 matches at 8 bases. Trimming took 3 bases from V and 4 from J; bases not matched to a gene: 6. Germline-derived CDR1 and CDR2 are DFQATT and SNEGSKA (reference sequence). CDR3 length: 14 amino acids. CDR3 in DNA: TGCAGTGCTAGTCCAGGGACAGGATCAGATACGCAGTATTTT. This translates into CSASPGTGSDTQYF.

CDR3 coding DNA: TGTGCCAGCAGCTTACGGAGAAGACAGTCATCAGAGACCCAGTACTTC. As protein: CASSLRRRQSSETQYF. V gene TRBV7-2 combines with J gene TRBJ2-5, with D possibly TRBD1 on 5 matching bases. V was pared by 2 bases and J by 4 bases, with 17 bases between. Germline assignment: CDR1 SGHTA and CDR2 FQGNSA. This CDR3 spans 16 amino acids.